This T cell receptor (beta chain) emerged from a study of cytomegalovirus exposure and HLA in healthy donors. Looking at the study overall: According to later analysis, the same platform produced the approximately 120 validation and about 700 first-cohort repertoires. Overall study findings and caveats: Most TCR sequences showed up rarely, but some public TCRs showed up in many donors.

Concerning this clone: Its antigen is undetermined.

Profiled with immunoSEQ multiplex PCR; TCRdb holds only in-frame clones, not every one. The sample has more than 250,000 clones; just over 85% are singletons. The CDR3 contains 11 residues. The V end was cut by 3 bases, the J end by 8 bases, with 6 bases between. Per germline, CDR1 ENHRY and CDR2 SYGVKD. Sequencing used PBMCs. The V and J genes are TRBV10-3 and TRBJ2-3; the D is unclear. The receptor was isolated from a woman between 18 and 29 years old in good health and CMV-seronegative. The CDR3 spells CAISEPGTQYF. The CDR3 region has the DNA TGTGCCATCAGTGAACCCGGTACGCAGTATTTT.